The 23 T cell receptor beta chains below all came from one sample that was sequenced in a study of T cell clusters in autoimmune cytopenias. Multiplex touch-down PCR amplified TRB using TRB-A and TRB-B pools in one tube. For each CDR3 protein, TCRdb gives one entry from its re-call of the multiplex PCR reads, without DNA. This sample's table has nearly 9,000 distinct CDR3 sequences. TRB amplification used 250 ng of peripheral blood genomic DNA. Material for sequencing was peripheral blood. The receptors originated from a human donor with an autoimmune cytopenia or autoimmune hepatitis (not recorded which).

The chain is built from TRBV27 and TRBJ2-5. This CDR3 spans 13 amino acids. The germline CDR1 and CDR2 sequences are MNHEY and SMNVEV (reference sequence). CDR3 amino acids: CASSPENAETQYF.

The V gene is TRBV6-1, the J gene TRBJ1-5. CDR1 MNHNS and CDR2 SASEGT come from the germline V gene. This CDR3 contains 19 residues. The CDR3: CASIKDAGGGFYSNQPQHF.

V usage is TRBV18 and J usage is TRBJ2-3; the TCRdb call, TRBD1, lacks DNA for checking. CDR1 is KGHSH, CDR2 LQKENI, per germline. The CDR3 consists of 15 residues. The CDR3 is CASSIQGTPEDTQYF. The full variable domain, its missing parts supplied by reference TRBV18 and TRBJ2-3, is NAGVMQNPRHLVRRRGQEARLRCSPMKGHSHVYWYRQLPEEGLKFMVYLQKENIIDESGMPKERFSAEFPKEGPSILRIQQVVRGDSAAYFCASSIQGTPEDTQYFGPGTRLTVL.

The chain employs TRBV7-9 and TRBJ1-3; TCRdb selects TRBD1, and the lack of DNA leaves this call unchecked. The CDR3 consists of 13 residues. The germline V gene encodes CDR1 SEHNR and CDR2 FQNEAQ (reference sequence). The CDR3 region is CASSFFGGDTIYF.

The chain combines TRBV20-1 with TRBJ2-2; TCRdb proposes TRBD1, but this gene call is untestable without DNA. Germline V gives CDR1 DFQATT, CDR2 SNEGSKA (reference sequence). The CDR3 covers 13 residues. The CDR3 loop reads CSVGTGGSGELFF.

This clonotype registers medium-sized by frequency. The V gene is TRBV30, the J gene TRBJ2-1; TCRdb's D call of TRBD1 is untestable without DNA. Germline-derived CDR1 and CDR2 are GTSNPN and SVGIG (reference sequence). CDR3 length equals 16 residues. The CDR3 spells CAWSVIGTGRIDEQFF.

CDR3 in amino acids: CAWSVLRATEAFF. The chain joins TRBV30 to TRBJ1-1. Germline CDR1 GTSNPN, CDR2 SVGIG (reference sequence). CDR3 length: 13 residues.

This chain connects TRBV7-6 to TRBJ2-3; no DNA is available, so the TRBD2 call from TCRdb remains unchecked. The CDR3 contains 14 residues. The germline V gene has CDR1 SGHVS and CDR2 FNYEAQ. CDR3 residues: CASSLSRGGDTQYF.

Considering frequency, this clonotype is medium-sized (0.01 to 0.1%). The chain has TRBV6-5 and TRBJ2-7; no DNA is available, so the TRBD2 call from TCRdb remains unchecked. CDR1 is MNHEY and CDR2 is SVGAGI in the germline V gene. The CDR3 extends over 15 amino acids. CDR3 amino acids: CASSYSQREAYEQYF.

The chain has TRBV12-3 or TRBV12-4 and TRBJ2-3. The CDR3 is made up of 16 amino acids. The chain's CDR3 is CASSLRWGSSTDTQYF.

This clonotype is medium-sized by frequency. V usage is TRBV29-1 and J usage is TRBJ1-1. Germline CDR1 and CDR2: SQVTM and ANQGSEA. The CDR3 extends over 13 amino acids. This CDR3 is CSAVYGGRTEAFF.

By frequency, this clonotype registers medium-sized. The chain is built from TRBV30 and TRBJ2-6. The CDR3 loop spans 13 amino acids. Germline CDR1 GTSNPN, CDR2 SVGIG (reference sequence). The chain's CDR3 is CAWSPNGANVLTF.

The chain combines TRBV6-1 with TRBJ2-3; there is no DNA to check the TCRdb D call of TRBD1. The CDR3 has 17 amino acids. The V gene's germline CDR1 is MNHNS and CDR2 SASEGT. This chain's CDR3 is CASLPPPGRRSTDTQYF.

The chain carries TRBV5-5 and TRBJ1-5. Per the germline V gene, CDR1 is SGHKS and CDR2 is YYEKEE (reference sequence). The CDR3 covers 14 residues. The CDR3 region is CASSFLVSNQPQHF.

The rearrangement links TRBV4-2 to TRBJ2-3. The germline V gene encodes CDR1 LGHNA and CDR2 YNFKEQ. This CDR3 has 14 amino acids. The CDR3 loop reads CASSPASGGDTQYF.

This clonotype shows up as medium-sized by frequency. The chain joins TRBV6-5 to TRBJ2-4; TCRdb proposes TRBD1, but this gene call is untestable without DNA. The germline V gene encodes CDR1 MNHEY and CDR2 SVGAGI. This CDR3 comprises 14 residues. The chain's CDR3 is CASSWGTAKNIQYF.

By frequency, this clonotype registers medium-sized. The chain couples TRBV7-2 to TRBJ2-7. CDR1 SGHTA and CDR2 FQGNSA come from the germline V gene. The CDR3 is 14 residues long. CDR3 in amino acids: CASSLAPTGSEQYF.

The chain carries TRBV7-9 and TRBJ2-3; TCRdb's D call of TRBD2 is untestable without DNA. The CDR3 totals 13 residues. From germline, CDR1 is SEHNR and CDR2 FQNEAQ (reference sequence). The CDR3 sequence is CASSFGLIDTQYF. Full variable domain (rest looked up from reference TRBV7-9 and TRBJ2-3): DTGVSQNPRHKITKRGQNVTFRCDPISEHNRLYWYRQTLGQGPEFLTYFQNEAQLEKSRLLSDRFSAERPKGSFSTLEIQRTEQGDSAMYLCASSFGLIDTQYFGPGTRLTVL.

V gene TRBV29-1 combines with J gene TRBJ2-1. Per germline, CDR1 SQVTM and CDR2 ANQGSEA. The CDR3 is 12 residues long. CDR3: CSVGVGTETQFF.

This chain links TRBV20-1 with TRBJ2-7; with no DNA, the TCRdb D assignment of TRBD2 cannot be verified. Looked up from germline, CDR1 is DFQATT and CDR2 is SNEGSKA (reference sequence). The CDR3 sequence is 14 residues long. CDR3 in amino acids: CSAPRAGGGYEQYF.

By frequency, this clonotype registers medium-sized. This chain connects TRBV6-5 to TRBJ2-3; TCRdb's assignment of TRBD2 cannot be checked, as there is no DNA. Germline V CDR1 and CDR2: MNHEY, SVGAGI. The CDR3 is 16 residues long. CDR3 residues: CASSYGTGGGVVGQYF.

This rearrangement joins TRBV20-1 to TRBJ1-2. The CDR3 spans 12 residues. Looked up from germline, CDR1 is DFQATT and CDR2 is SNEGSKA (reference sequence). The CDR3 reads CSARDSLYGYTF.

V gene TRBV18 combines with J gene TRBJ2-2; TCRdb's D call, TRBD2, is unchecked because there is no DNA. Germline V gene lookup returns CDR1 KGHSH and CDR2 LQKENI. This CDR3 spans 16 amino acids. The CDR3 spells CASSQRTSGMTGELFF. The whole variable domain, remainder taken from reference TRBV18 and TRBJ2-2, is NAGVMQNPRHLVRRRGQEARLRCSPMKGHSHVYWYRQLPEEGLKFMVYLQKENIIDESGMPKERFSAEFPKEGPSILRIQQVVRGDSAAYFCASSQRTSGMTGELFFGEGSRLTVL.